A single sample is the source of the 13 T cell receptor beta chains below, sequenced in a study of shared clonotypes between healthy human individuals. Naive CD8 cells comprised CD45RO-negative, CCR7-positively selected cells, excluding terminally differentiated effector memory CD45RA+ cells. Clones were read by immunoSEQ multiplex PCR, and TCRdb kept only the in-frame ones, dropping some. The sample shows hundreds of thousands of clones, about 95% of them seen only once. Sample: naive CD8+ T cells sorted from blood. All receptors come from a woman between 25 and 40 years old in good health.

This chain joins TRBV5-1 and TRBJ2-7; 8 nucleotides align to TRBD1. J gave up 5 bases and V 4 bases, and 8 bases lay outside the gene matches. The length of the CDR3 is 14 residues. The germline V gene encodes CDR1 SGHRS and CDR2 YFSETQ. This CDR3 reads CASSPGQGFHEQYF. CDR3 nucleotide sequence: TGCGCCAGCAGCCCCGGACAGGGTTTCCACGAGCAGTACTTC.

The gene calls are TRBV19 and TRBJ2-3; 11 bases match TRBD2. Trimming took 2 bases from V and 6 from J; bases not matched to a gene: 4. The CDR3 is 15 residues long. CDR1 is LNHDA and CDR2 is SQIVND in the germline V gene (reference sequence). In nucleotides, the CDR3 is TGTGCCAGTAGTATACTAGCGGGAGGTCTCGATACGCAGTATTTT. This translates into CASSILAGGLDTQYF.

This clone was found once. The chain links TRBV5-8 to TRBJ2-7, with 10 bases lining up with TRBD1. Germline CDR1 reads SGHTS; CDR2 reads YDEGEE. The CDR3 consists of 15 residues. V trimming: 2 bases; J trimming: 3 bases; junction bases outside the gene matches: 5. CDR3 coding DNA: TGTGCCAGCAGCTTAGGGACAGGGGAAGGCTACGAGCAGTACTTC. This encodes CASSLGTGEGYEQYF.

The chain links TRBV27 to TRBJ2-1; the D is unclear. This CDR3 region has 11 residues. Germline CDR1 MNHEY, CDR2 SMNVEV (reference sequence). Trimming stripped 3 bases from V and 8 bases from J, with 5 bases between. CDR3 sequence reads: CASSFADEQFF. The CDR3 coding sequence is TGTGCCAGCAGTTTTGCGGATGAGCAGTTCTTC.

The gene calls are TRBV29-1 and TRBJ2-2; D may be TRBD2 (6 bases). From germline, CDR1 is SQVTM and CDR2 ANQGSEA. The V end lost 7 bases, the J end lost 6 bases, and 24 bases lay between the germline ends. The CDR3 covers 16 residues. Here the CDR3 DNA reads TGCAGCGCCGACGGGGGATTAGACTCAAACGCCGGGGAGCTGTTTTTT. This translates into CSADGGLDSNAGELFF.

This sequence joins TRBV6-1 and TRBJ2-7, with D possibly being TRBD2 (5 bases). The CDR3 contains 14 residues. V was shortened by 6 bases and J by 0 bases, with 12 bases between the two germline ends. Germline CDR1 is MNHNS and CDR2 is SASEGT. CDR3 in DNA: TGTGCCAGCAGCTCTCGGCGGGCCTCCTACGAGCAGTACTTC. The encoded protein is CASSSRRASYEQYF.

The rearrangement links TRBV7-6 to TRBJ2-3; 10 positions agree with TRBD2. This CDR3 is built from 18 residues. The V gene end was trimmed by 3 bases and the J gene end by 1 base; junction bases not matched to a gene: 10. CDR1 and CDR2 from the germline V gene are SGHVS and FNYEAQ. The CDR3 protein is CASSFGLAGVDGTDTQYF. CDR3 in DNA: TGTGCCAGCAGCTTTGGTCTAGCGGGAGTGGATGGCACAGATACGCAGTATTTT.

CDR3 nucleotide sequence: TGTGCCAGCAGCCCGGACAGTCGGACTAGGACCTACGAGCAGTACTTC. Translated: CASSPDSRTRTYEQYF. The chain carries TRBV5-6 and TRBJ2-7; a weak D match, TRBD2 (7 bases). The CDR3 totals 16 residues. Germline CDR1 reads SGHDT; CDR2 reads YYEEEE. V was clipped by 4 bases and J by 2 bases, with 19 bases between them.

This rearrangement joins TRBV2 to TRBJ2-7; TRBD2 is a possible D gene (5 bases). The CDR3 has 16 residues. The germline V gene has CDR1 SNHLY and CDR2 FYNNEI. Trimming removed 2 bases from V and 3 bases from J, with 17 bases in between. CDR3 in amino acids: CASSEIPGKPNYEQYF. CDR3 nucleotides: TGTGCCAGCAGTGAAATTCCGGGAAAGCCCAACTACGAGCAGTACTTC.

The V and J genes are TRBV4-1 and TRBJ2-1, with TRBD2 matching 12 bases. The CDR3 has 15 residues. Germline CDR1 is MGHRA and CDR2 is YSYEKL. Trimming removed 5 bases from V and 4 bases from J; junction bases left unmatched: 3. The CDR3 spells CASSETSGSYNEQFF. The CDR3 coding sequence is TGCGCCAGCAGCGAGACTAGCGGGAGTTACAATGAGCAGTTCTTC.

This clone was observed a few times. The sample holds other DNA sequences that translate to the same CDR3. The chain joins TRBV5-1 to TRBJ1-1, with 7 bases matching TRBD1. This CDR3 comprises 14 residues. Trimming removed 0 bases from V and 5 bases from J; junction bases left unmatched: 4. The germline V gene encodes CDR1 SGHRS and CDR2 YFSETQ. The CDR3 sequence is CASSLGQGRTEAFF. CDR3 nucleotides: TGCGCCAGCAGCTTGGGACAGGGAAGGACTGAAGCTTTCTTT.

This chain uses TRBV6-5 with TRBJ1-2; no clear D. Between the trimmed V and J ends, which lost 6 bases and 8 bases, there was a span of 22 bases. Germline assignment: CDR1 MNHEY and CDR2 SVGAGI. CDR3 length: 15 amino acids. The CDR3 DNA is TGTGCCAGCAGACCTCCCGGGGTAACAGATAACGGCTACACCTTC. Translating gives CASRPPGVTDNGYTF.

The chain links TRBV27 to TRBJ2-7; D may be TRBD1 (6 bases). The CDR3 has 14 residues. Germline V gives CDR1 MNHEY, CDR2 SMNVEV (reference sequence). V lost 5 bases to trimming and J lost 9 bases, with 20 bases between them. CDR3 DNA: TGTGCCAGCAGTCCCGGGGCAGGGGTCATTGGGCAGTACTTC. It encodes CASSPGAGVIGQYF.